The T cell receptor (beta chain) described here comes from a study of blood T cell repertoires in COVID-19. Assignment of participants to cohorts was predicated upon participant-reported clinical history. Assay: immunoSEQ multiplex PCR; the TCRdb copy retains only in-frame clones and omits some. The sample consists of some 400,000 clones, 80% to 90% of them appearing once. V was pared by 4 bases and J by 4 bases, with 13 bases between. CDR1 and CDR2 (germline): MNHEY, SMNVEV (reference sequence). There are 15 residues in the CDR3. Specimen: PBMCs or T cells enriched from blood (not recorded which). The V and J genes are TRBV27 and TRBJ2-2, with TRBD1 as a possible D gene (5 bases). The receptor comes from a man under 40 who had recovered from COVID-19. CDR3: CASSWSQGSTGELFF. CDR3 coding DNA: TGTGCCAGCAGTTGGTCCCAGGGTTCCACCGGGGAGCTGTTTTTT.